This T cell receptor beta chain emerged from a study of shared clonotypes between healthy human individuals. TCRdb's table, derived via immunoSEQ multiplex PCR, lists solely in-frame clones and lacks some. The sample holds under 750,000 clones, approximately 77% seen once. Concerning this clone itself: Its antigen remains unidentified.

CD45RA-negative memory and CD45RA+ naive subsets were split from the CD4+ cells. This CDR3 region has 15 residues. The germline gives CDR1 MDHEN, CDR2 SYDVKM. The ends lost 6 bases at V and 5 bases at J; junction bases unmatched: 6. Study findings and constraints: Memory subsets had estimated richness that was generally smaller than that of naive subsets. Rarefaction indicated that sorted-subset sequencing remained incomplete although depth was large.

The sequence was obtained from a woman in her twenties or thirties in good health. This rearrangement joins TRBV28 to TRBJ2-1; the match to TRBD2 covers 11 bases. Specimen: memory CD4+ T cells sorted from blood. As for subset: CD45RA-negative fraction. The CDR3: CASRLAGGGHNEQFF. CDR3 nucleotide sequence: TGTGCCAGCAGGTTAGCGGGAGGGGGGCACAATGAGCAGTTCTTC.